The sequence of this TCR beta chain was determined in a study of early T cells in non-severe SARS-CoV-2 infection. Study-wide context: Sequencing input comprised bulk RNA from unsorted whole blood; chain pairing was not available. Findings of the study overall: Database matching using VDJdb favored anti-spike CD8 responses, with private and CD4 specificities left missing.

Ten or more counts support this clonotype. Its antigen is undetermined. There are 12 residues in the CDR3. CDR1 and CDR2 from the germline V gene are SGHRS and YFSETQ. V was clipped by 4 bases and J by 4 bases, with 8 bases between them. In the library, individual cDNA molecules carried attached unique molecular identifiers. TCRdb re-called the 5' RACE reads with MiXCR, one entry per CDR3 protein. The sample consists of 65,000 to 80,000 distinct CDR3 sequences, around 10% of them appearing once. Material: whole blood. This receptor was taken from an adult who was a healthcare worker with PCR-confirmed SARS-CoV-2 infection or an uninfected control (not recorded which). The chain recombines TRBV5-1 with TRBJ1-2; unclear D gene. In DNA, the CDR3 is TGCGCCAGCAGCCCATCGAGCTATGGCTACACCTTC. Its protein is CASSPSSYGYTF.